Included here is one T cell receptor beta chain sequence, with context. What it binds is unknown. This sample is drawn from a study of hypomethylating agent response in myelodysplastic syndrome. Broader study findings: Whether shared GLIPH2 clusters recognize novel MDS antigens was not confirmed.

The CDR3 has 11 amino acids. CDR1 is MGHDK and CDR2 is SYGVNS in the germline V gene. Clones were sequenced by immunoSEQ multiplex PCR, and TCRdb holds only the in-frame ones, with some missing. The data show approximately 4,400 clones, about four fifths seen once. The sequence derives from a human donor with myelodysplastic syndrome. The chain uses TRBV25-1 and TRBJ2-5, with 7 nucleotides matching TRBD2. TRBJ2-7 explains the end of the DNA better; the J call may be wrong. Specimen: bone marrow, collected before or after starting hypomethylating agent treatment for myelodysplastic syndrome (not recorded which). CDR3 nucleotide sequence: TGTGCCAGCAGTTGGGGGGGCGAGCAGTACTTC. Protein sequence: CASSWGGEQYF.